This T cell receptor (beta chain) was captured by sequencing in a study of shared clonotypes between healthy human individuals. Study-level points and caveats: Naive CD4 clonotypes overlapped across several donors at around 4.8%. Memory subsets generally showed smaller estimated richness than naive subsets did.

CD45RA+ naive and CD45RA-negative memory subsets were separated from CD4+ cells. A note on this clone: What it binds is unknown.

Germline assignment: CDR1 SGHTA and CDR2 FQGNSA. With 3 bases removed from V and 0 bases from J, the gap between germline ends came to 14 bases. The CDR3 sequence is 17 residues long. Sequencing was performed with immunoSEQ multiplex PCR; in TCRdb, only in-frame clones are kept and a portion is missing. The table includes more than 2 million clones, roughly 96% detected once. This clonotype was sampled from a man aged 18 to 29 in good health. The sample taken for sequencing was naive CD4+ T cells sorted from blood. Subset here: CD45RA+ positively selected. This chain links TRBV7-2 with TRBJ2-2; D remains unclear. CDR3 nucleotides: TGTGCCAGCAGCTTTAGGCCAGCTTCGGCGAACACCGGGGAGCTGTTTTTT. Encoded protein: CASSFRPASANTGELFF.